Listed below are T cell receptor beta chains from one sample, sequenced in a study of beta chain features in type 1 diabetes. Sequencing was performed with immunoSEQ multiplex PCR; in TCRdb, only in-frame clones are kept and a portion is missing. Here the sample spans 900,000 or so clones, roughly 17% being singletons. Sequencing was done on a sample of naive CD4+ T cells from blood. The source of these receptors is a young woman in good health. The CDR3 runs from the conserved cysteine through the conserved F or W. The D gene is left open where the match is weak. A row's size may be missing; if present it is once, few, many or a size class.

cdr3_aa: CASSPDRVQNSPLHF
cdr3_nt: TGTGCCAGCAGCCCAGACAGGGTGCAAAATTCACCCCTCCACTTT
clone_size: -
j_call: TRBJ1-6
d_call: TRBD1
v_call: TRBV7-8

cdr3_aa: CASSSRGTGTNYGYTF
cdr3_nt: TGTGCCAGCAGTTCAAGAGGGACAGGGACTAACTATGGCTACACCTTC
clone_size: few
j_call: TRBJ1-2
d_call: TRBD1
v_call: TRBV27

cdr3_aa: CASSLPHPTYEQYF
cdr3_nt: TGTGCCAGCAGTTTACCCCATCCGACCTACGAGCAGTACTTC
clone_size: -
j_call: TRBJ2-7
d_call: -
v_call: TRBV28

cdr3_aa: CASSLILGTGELFF
cdr3_nt: TGTGCCAGCAGCTTAATCCTTGGGACCGGGGAGCTGTTTTTT
clone_size: few
j_call: TRBJ2-2
d_call: -
v_call: TRBV7-2

cdr3_aa: CASSLGRGVEAFF
cdr3_nt: TGTGCCAGCAGCTTAGGCAGGGGAGTTGAAGCTTTCTTT
clone_size: few
j_call: TRBJ1-1
d_call: -
v_call: TRBV7-2

cdr3_aa: CASSITPSSYNEQFF
cdr3_nt: TGTGCCAGCAGCATTACGCCCAGCTCCTACAATGAGCAGTTCTTC
clone_size: -
j_call: TRBJ2-1
d_call: -
v_call: TRBV5-6

cdr3_aa: CASSSLPGETQYF
cdr3_nt: TGCGCCAGCAGCTCCCTTCCCGGAGAGACCCAGTACTTC
clone_size: few
j_call: TRBJ2-5
d_call: -
v_call: TRBV5-1

cdr3_aa: CSVTIQGLNEQFF
cdr3_nt: TGCAGCGTTACAATCCAGGGATTGAATGAGCAGTTCTTC
clone_size: few
j_call: TRBJ2-1
d_call: -
v_call: TRBV29-1

cdr3_aa: CASSLGGLAGGAYEQYF
cdr3_nt: TGTGCCAGCAGCTTAGGTGGGCTAGCCGGAGGGGCCTACGAGCAGTACTTC
clone_size: -
j_call: TRBJ2-7
d_call: -
v_call: TRBV7-8

cdr3_aa: CASSLGNPPDEQFF
cdr3_nt: TGTGCCAGCAGCCTGGGTAACCCACCGGATGAGCAGTTCTTC
clone_size: few
j_call: TRBJ2-1
d_call: -
v_call: TRBV5-6

cdr3_aa: CSVIAPSREQYF
cdr3_nt: TGCAGCGTTATCGCTCCCTCCCGGGAGCAGTACTTC
clone_size: few
j_call: TRBJ2-7
d_call: -
v_call: TRBV29-1

cdr3_aa: CASSSGAGTQYF
cdr3_nt: TGTGCCAGCAGCTCGGGGGCGGGAACGCAGTATTTT
clone_size: -
j_call: TRBJ2-3
d_call: -
v_call: TRBV7-9

cdr3_aa: CSVEAAEGSGRGTGELFF
cdr3_nt: TGCAGCGTTGAAGCCGCGGAAGGTAGCGGGAGGGGCACCGGGGAGCTGTTTTTT
clone_size: few
j_call: TRBJ2-2
d_call: TRBD2
v_call: TRBV29-1

cdr3_aa: CASSPGTGYGYTF
cdr3_nt: TGTGCCAGCAGTCCCGGGACTGGATATGGCTACACCTTC
clone_size: few
j_call: TRBJ1-2
d_call: -
v_call: TRBV25-1

cdr3_aa: CASSQNPGGEQFF
cdr3_nt: TGCGCCAGCAGCCAAAACCCAGGGGGTGAGCAGTTCTTC
clone_size: few
j_call: TRBJ2-1
d_call: TRBD1
v_call: TRBV4-1

cdr3_aa: CASSRTSGTDTQYF
cdr3_nt: TGTGCCAGCTCAAGGACTAGCGGGACAGATACGCAGTATTTT
clone_size: -
j_call: TRBJ2-3
d_call: TRBD2
v_call: TRBV18

cdr3_aa: CASSQRIGAEYTDTQYF
cdr3_nt: TGTGCCAGCAGCCAACGAATTGGAGCGGAGTACACAGATACGCAGTATTTT
clone_size: few
j_call: TRBJ2-3
d_call: -
v_call: TRBV9

cdr3_aa: CASRRDTVVSGNTIYF
cdr3_nt: TGTGCCAGCAGGCGGGACACCGTCGTCTCTGGAAACACCATATATTTT
clone_size: -
j_call: TRBJ1-3
d_call: -
v_call: TRBV5-8

cdr3_aa: CASSFSSEQETQYF
cdr3_nt: TGTGCCAGCAGCTTCTCTAGCGAACAAGAGACCCAGTACTTC
clone_size: -
j_call: TRBJ2-5
d_call: -
v_call: TRBV9

cdr3_aa: CASSVGVAGGLDEQYF
cdr3_nt: TGTGCCAGCAGCGTAGGTGTAGCGGGAGGGCTCGACGAGCAGTACTTC
clone_size: few
j_call: TRBJ2-7
d_call: TRBD2
v_call: TRBV9

cdr3_aa: CASSVREYTEAFF
cdr3_nt: TGTGCCAGTAGTGTCAGGGAGTACACTGAAGCTTTCTTT
clone_size: few
j_call: TRBJ1-1
d_call: -
v_call: TRBV19

cdr3_aa: CASSLGGSTDTQYF
cdr3_nt: TGTGCCAGCAGCTTAGGGGGGAGCACAGATACGCAGTATTTT
clone_size: -
j_call: TRBJ2-3
d_call: -
v_call: TRBV5-8

cdr3_aa: CASSQRGSGSGGELFF
cdr3_nt: TGCGCCAGCAGCCAGAGGGGTAGCGGGAGTGGCGGGGAGCTGTTTTTT
clone_size: -
j_call: TRBJ2-2
d_call: TRBD2
v_call: TRBV4-3

cdr3_aa: CASSLAYHRRPSRNTGELFF
cdr3_nt: TGTGCCAGCAGCTTAGCCTATCATCGTCGGCCTAGCAGGAACACCGGGGAGCTGTTTTTT
clone_size: -
j_call: TRBJ2-2
d_call: -
v_call: TRBV7-8

cdr3_aa: CASSLSTATYNEQFF
cdr3_nt: TGCGCCAGCAGCTTGTCCACAGCCACCTACAATGAGCAGTTCTTC
clone_size: few
j_call: TRBJ2-1
d_call: -
v_call: TRBV5-1

cdr3_aa: CASSLWTRHNEQFF
cdr3_nt: TGTGCCAGCAGTTTATGGACTAGACACAATGAGCAGTTCTTC
clone_size: -
j_call: TRBJ2-1
d_call: TRBD2
v_call: TRBV27

cdr3_aa: CASSLVASSGTVGTQYF
cdr3_nt: TGTGCCAGCAGCTTAGTCGCGTCTAGCGGGACGGTGGGTACGCAGTATTTT
clone_size: -
j_call: TRBJ2-3
d_call: TRBD2
v_call: TRBV7-2

cdr3_aa: CASSRTGTPETQYF
cdr3_nt: TGTGCCAGCAGCCGTACCGGGACCCCGGAGACCCAGTACTTC
clone_size: few
j_call: TRBJ2-5
d_call: -
v_call: TRBV7-2

cdr3_aa: CASRNRDRDRGLLLPEAFF
cdr3_nt: TGTGCCAGCAGAAACCGGGACAGGGATCGTGGACTATTACTTCCTGAAGCTTTCTTT
clone_size: few
j_call: TRBJ1-1
d_call: TRBD1
v_call: TRBV2

cdr3_aa: CASSLAGSTNEKLFF
cdr3_nt: TGTGCCAGCAGCTTAGCGGGGTCAACTAATGAAAAACTGTTTTTT
clone_size: -
j_call: TRBJ1-4
d_call: -
v_call: TRBV7-9

cdr3_aa: CASSRTLGSPYEQYF
cdr3_nt: TGTGCCAGCAGCCGGACCCTCGGTTCGCCCTACGAGCAGTACTTC
clone_size: few
j_call: TRBJ2-7
d_call: -
v_call: TRBV27

cdr3_aa: CASNWRNQPQHF
cdr3_nt: TGTGCCAGTAATTGGAGAAATCAGCCCCAGCATTTT
clone_size: few
j_call: TRBJ1-5
d_call: -
v_call: TRBV19

cdr3_aa: CASRPHRGIGTEAFF
cdr3_nt: TGCGCCAGCAGGCCCCACAGGGGAATAGGGACTGAAGCTTTCTTT
clone_size: few
j_call: TRBJ1-1
d_call: TRBD1
v_call: TRBV4-3